Shown below are 13 T cell receptor beta chains from a single sample sequenced in a study of blood T cell repertoires in COVID-19. Here immunoSEQ multiplex PCR was the method, and the copy in TCRdb shows in-frame clones only, minus some. The top ten clones hold around 2% of a sample with approximately 290,000 clones, approximately 89% of them seen once. Sequenced input: peripheral blood. The receptors come from a woman aged 25 to 45 with COVID-19, enrolled during active disease.

J is TRBJ1-6 and V is TRBV9, with D possibly TRBD1 on 6 matching bases. V was clipped by 0 bases and J by 6 bases, with 16 bases between them. CDR3 length: 17 amino acids. Germline loops: CDR1 SGDLS, CDR2 YYNGEE. DNA for the CDR3: TGTGCCAGCAGCGTAGTGGGGCAGGGGCGGATTAATTCACCCCTCCACTTT. This translates into CASSVVGQGRINSPLHF.

This rearrangement joins TRBV10-2 to TRBJ1-2; D unclear. Germline V gene sequence: CDR1 WSHSY, CDR2 SAAADI. Trimming stripped 3 bases from V and 4 bases from J, with 15 bases between. This CDR3 contains 15 residues. DNA for the CDR3: TGCGCCAGCAGTGAACGCGGCCCGACTCCCTATGGCTACACCTTC. Protein sequence: CASSERGPTPYGYTF.

The chain combines TRBV19 with TRBJ2-7; D uncertain. V lost 4 bases, J lost 3 bases, and 13 bases lay in between. The CDR3 totals 14 residues. Germline-derived CDR1 and CDR2 are LNHDA and SQIVND (reference sequence). The CDR3, as DNA: TGTGCCAGTAGTAGCGCGGTGAATAGCTACGAGCAGTACTTC. This encodes CASSSAVNSYEQYF.

This rearrangement joins TRBV5-1 to TRBJ1-2; TRBD1 might be the D (5 bases). Per the germline V gene, CDR1 is SGHRS and CDR2 is YFSETQ. There are 14 residues in the CDR3. The V gene lost 4 bases and the J gene lost 4 bases, with 14 bases spanning the gap. CDR3 region: CASSPEGVSYGYTF. DNA for the CDR3: TGCGCCAGCAGCCCCGAAGGGGTTAGCTATGGCTACACCTTC.

V gene TRBV3-1 (or the pseudogene TRBV3-2) combines with J gene TRBJ1-2; 7 nucleotides agree with TRBD1. Germline CDR1 is LGHDT and CDR2 is YNNKEL (reference sequence). This CDR3 contains 16 residues. Unmatched junction bases numbered 14, after V lost 6 bases and J lost 4 bases. CDR3 sequence: CASSLLSGGNRYGYTF. The CDR3 bases are TGTGCCAGCAGTCTCCTCTCAGGGGGAAATCGCTATGGCTACACCTTC.

This CDR3 reads CASSVTSGAPNEQFF. CDR3 DNA sequence: TGCGCCAGCAGCGTAACTAGCGGAGCTCCCAATGAGCAGTTCTTC. The chain joins TRBV5-1 to TRBJ2-1; TRBD2 agrees at 8 bases. Germline V gene data show CDR1 as SGHRS and CDR2 as YFSETQ. V shed 4 bases and J 6 bases; nucleotides not matched to a gene: 9. The CDR3 contains 15 residues.

This chain links TRBV4-1 with TRBJ2-5; no clear D gene. The CDR3 has 13 residues. Trimming removed 2 bases from V and 5 bases from J, with 9 bases in between. CDR1 MGHRA and CDR2 YSYEKL come from the germline V gene. Written as DNA, the CDR3 is TGCGCCAGCAGCCAAACGGCGGTGGAGACCCAGTACTTC. Amino acids: CASSQTAVETQYF.

The rearrangement uses TRBV7-9 and TRBJ1-4, with D perhaps TRBD1 (5 bases). V shed 4 bases and J shed 6 bases, with 15 bases lying between them. The germline CDR1 and CDR2 sequences are SEHNR and FQNEAQ (reference sequence). This CDR3 has 15 residues. The DNA of the CDR3 is TGTGCCAGCAGCTCCGGATGGCAGGGATATGAAAAACTGTTTTTT. Its protein is CASSSGWQGYEKLFF. The whole variable domain, filled in from reference TRBV7-9 and TRBJ1-4, reads DTGVSQNPRHKITKRGQNVTFRCDPISEHNRLYWYRQTLGQGPEFLTYFQNEAQLEKSRLLSDRFSAERPKGSFSTLEIQRTEQGDSAMYLCASSSGWQGYEKLFFGSGTQLSVL.

The chain links TRBV7-2 to TRBJ2-5; TRBD1 agrees at 11 bases. This CDR3 contains 16 residues. Trimming at V came to 5 bases and at J to 5 bases, leaving 10 bases not matched to a gene. Germline V gene sequence: CDR1 SGHTA, CDR2 FQGNSA. Here the CDR3 reads CASSLRTGGRRETQYF. The CDR3 nucleotides read TGTGCCAGCAGCCTTCGGACAGGGGGCCGACGGGAGACCCAGTACTTC.

The J gene is TRBJ2-7, the V gene TRBV3-1 (or the pseudogene TRBV3-2); no firm D call. From germline, CDR1 is LGHDT and CDR2 YNNKEL (reference sequence). The CDR3 spans 12 residues. V lost 1 base to trimming and J lost 5 bases, with 6 bases between them. This chain's CDR3 is CASSQAVHEQYF. In nucleotides, the CDR3 is TGTGCCAGCAGCCAAGCCGTCCACGAGCAGTACTTC.

This chain joins TRBV9 and TRBJ2-7, with TRBD1 matching 9 bases. J gave up 2 bases and V 3 bases, and 9 bases lay outside the gene matches. CDR3 size: 16 residues. Germline-derived CDR1 and CDR2 are SGDLS and YYNGEE. Here the CDR3 DNA reads TGTGCCAGCAGCGAGAGCCGGGACAGGGATACCTACGAGCAGTACTTC. Encoded protein: CASSESRDRDTYEQYF.

This clone was counted only a few times. The chain joins TRBV21-1 to TRBJ2-2; TRBD2 is taken as the D call from the table, unchecked against the DNA. TRBV21-1 is an annotated pseudogene. This CDR3 has 17 residues. This CDR3 is CASSSGGEHPNTGELFF. CDR3 nucleotides: TGTGCCAGCAGTTCAGGAGGAGAACACCCGAACACCGGGGAGCTGTTTTTT.

This chain connects TRBV28 to TRBJ2-2, with D unclear. This CDR3 region has 14 residues. Trimming stripped 5 bases from V and 9 bases from J, with 16 bases between. Germline CDR1 MDHEN, CDR2 SYDVKM. CDR3: CASSLPPPRWELFF. CDR3 DNA sequence: TGTGCCAGCAGTCTCCCGCCTCCCCGGTGGGAGCTGTTTTTT.